This TCR beta chain was recorded in a study of identical twins. Findings and caveats of the study: Weaker excess twin sharing was observed in beta out-of-frame sequences. Analyses based on zero insertions could be partly confounded by invariant MAIT and iNKT cells. Conclusions came from cross-sectional statistical analysis, not from following the same donors.

Every donor was a healthy Caucasian. The CDR3 extends over 14 amino acids. V lost 1 base, J lost 2 bases, and 6 bases lay in between. In germline, CDR1 is SGHVS, CDR2 FQNEAQ. TCRdb called the 5' RACE reads again in MiXCR, with one record for every CDR3 protein. The sample gives some 560,000 distinct CDR3 sequences, 9.6% of which show up once; 2.5% to 3% is in the top ten. The sample holds a few counts of this clonotype. Its antigen is still unknown. These data are also associated with another study on yellow fever vaccine responses in identical twins.

The source material was PBMCs. The TCR comes from a young woman in good health. This rearrangement joins TRBV7-8 to TRBJ2-1, with D uncertain. The CDR3 here is CASSLVAAYNEQFF. The CDR3 nucleotides are TGTGCCAGCAGCTTAGTAGCAGCCTACAATGAGCAGTTCTTC.